The clone carrying this T cell receptor beta chain was found a few times. This specimen comes from a study of blood T cell repertoires in COVID-19. Turning to the study itself: Sites across the United States, Italy and Spain contributed samples from acute and convalescent COVID-19. The analysed material was cDNA or gDNA that came from T cells, B-cell-depleted T cells, or PBMCs.

TCRdb's copy holds only in-frame clones and misses some; the assay was immunoSEQ multiplex PCR. Seen here are some 95,000 clones, roughly nine tenths observed once, and the top ten hold approximately 5%. Trimming stripped 6 bases from V and 1 base from J, with 6 bases between. Germline-derived CDR1 and CDR2 are LNHDA and SQIVND (reference sequence). The CDR3 is 12 residues long. The receptor was derived from a man in his 70s with acute or convalescent COVID-19. V gene TRBV19 combines with J gene TRBJ1-1; D ambiguous. The sample comprised peripheral blood. The CDR3 nucleotides are TGTGCCAGTAGATTGGCGAACACTGAAGCTTTCTTT. This sequence encodes CASRLANTEAFF.